This record concerns one T cell receptor (beta chain) sequence. CDR1 SNHLY and CDR2 FYNNEI come from the germline V gene. The V end was cut by 5 bases, the J end by 0 bases, with 7 bases between. The CDR3 runs to 13 residues. The data stem from a study of technical replicates of blood from a handful of donors. Sequencing used immunoSEQ multiplex PCR; TCRdb keeps in-frame clones, though not all of them. There are around 80,000 clones in the sample; 95% to 98% occur only once, and over 0.2% lies in the top ten. The sample taken for sequencing was T cells isolated from PBMCs. The TCR was taken from a human donor in good health. The chain links TRBV2 to TRBJ1-1; D gene uncertain. DNA of the CDR3: TGTGCCAGCAGTACCGAGTTGAACACTGAAGCTTTCTTT. This sequence encodes CASSTELNTEAFF.